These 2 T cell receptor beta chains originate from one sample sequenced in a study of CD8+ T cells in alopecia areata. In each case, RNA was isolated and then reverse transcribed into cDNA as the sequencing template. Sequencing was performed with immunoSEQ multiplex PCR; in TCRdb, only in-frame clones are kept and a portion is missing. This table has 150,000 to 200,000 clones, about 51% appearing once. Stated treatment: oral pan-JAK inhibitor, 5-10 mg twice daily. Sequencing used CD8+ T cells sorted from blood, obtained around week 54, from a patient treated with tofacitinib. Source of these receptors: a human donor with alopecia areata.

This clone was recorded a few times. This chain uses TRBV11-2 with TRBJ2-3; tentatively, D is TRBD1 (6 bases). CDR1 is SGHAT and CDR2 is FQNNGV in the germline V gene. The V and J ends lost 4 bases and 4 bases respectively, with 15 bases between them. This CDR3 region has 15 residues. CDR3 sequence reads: CASSYAGDTADTQYF. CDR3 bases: TGTGCCAGCAGCTACGCCGGGGACACCGCAGATACGCAGTATTTT.

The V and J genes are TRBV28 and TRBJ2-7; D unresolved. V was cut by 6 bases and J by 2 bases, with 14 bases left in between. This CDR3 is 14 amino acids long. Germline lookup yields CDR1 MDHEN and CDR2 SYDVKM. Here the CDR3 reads CASSAGPGPYEQYF. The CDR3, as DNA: TGTGCCAGCAGCGCCGGGCCGGGCCCCTACGAGCAGTACTTC.